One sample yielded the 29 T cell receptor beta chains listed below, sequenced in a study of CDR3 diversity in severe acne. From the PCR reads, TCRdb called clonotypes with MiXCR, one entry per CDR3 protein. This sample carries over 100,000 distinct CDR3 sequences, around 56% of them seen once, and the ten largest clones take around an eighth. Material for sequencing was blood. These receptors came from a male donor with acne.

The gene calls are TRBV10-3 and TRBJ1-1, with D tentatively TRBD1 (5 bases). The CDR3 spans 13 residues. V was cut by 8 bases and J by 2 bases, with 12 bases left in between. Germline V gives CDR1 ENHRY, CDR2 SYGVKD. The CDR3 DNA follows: TGTGCCATCGGGGGGACTGGCAACACTGAAGCTTTCTTT. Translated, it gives CAIGGTGNTEAFF.

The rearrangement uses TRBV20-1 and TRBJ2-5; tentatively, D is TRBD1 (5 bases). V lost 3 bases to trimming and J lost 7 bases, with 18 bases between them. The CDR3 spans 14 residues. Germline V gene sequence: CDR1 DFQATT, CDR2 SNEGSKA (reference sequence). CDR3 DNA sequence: TGCAGTGCTAGTGTCAGGGTAGACAGTCGGACCCAGTACTTC. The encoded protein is CSASVRVDSRTQYF.

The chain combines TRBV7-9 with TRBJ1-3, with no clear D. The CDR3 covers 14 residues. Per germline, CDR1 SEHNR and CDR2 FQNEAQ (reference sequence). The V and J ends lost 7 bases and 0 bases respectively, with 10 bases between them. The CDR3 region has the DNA TGTGCCAGCATCGGGCTCAGCTCTGGAAACACCATATATTTT. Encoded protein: CASIGLSSGNTIYF.

The CDR3 protein is CASSSRGLGEAFF. The CDR3, as DNA: TGTGCCAGCTCATCCAGGGGTTTAGGTGAAGCTTTCTTT. The J gene is TRBJ1-1, the V gene TRBV18; TRBD1 might be the D (6 bases). Trimming cost V 5 bases and J 7 bases, with 14 bases left between them. CDR1 and CDR2 from the germline V gene are KGHSH and LQKENI. This CDR3 is built from 13 residues.

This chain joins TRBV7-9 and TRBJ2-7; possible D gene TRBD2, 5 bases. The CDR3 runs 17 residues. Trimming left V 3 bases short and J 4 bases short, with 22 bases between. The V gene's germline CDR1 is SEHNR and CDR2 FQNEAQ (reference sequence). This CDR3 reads CASSFEGSRAAPYEQYF. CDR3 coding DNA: TGTGCCAGCAGCTTCGAGGGCAGTCGGGCAGCCCCTTACGAGCAGTACTTC.

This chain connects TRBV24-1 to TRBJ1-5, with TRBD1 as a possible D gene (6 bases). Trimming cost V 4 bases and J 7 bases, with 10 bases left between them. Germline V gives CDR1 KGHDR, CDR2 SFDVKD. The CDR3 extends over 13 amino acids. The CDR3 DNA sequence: TGTGCCACCAGTGAGAGGGGGGAACAGCCCCAGCATTTT. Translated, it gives CATSERGEQPQHF.

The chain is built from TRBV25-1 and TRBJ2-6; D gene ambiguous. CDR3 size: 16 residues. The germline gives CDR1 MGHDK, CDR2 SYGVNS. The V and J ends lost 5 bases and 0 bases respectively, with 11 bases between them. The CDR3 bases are TGTGCCAGCAGTTTATCGGCTAGCTCTGGGGCCAACGTCCTGACTTTC. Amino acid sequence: CASSLSASSGANVLTF.

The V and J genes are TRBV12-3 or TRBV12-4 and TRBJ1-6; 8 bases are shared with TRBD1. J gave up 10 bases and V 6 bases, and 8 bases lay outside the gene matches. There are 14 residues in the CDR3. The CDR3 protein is CASRGQGWRSPLHF. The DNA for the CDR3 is TGTGCCAGCAGAGGACAGGGTTGGCGATCACCCCTCCACTTT.

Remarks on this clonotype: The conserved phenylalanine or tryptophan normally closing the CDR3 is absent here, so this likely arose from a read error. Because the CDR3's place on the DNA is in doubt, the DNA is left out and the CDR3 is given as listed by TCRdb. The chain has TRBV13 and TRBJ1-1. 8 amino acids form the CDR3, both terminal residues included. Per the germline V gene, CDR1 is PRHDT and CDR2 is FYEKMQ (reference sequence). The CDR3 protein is CASSYTDQ.

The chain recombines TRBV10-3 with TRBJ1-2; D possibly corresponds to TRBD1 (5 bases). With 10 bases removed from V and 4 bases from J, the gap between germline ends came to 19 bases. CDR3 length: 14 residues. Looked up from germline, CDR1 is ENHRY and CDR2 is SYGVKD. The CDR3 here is CATTGDGPGYGYTF. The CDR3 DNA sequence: TGTGCCACGACCGGGGACGGGCCGGGCTATGGCTACACCTTC.

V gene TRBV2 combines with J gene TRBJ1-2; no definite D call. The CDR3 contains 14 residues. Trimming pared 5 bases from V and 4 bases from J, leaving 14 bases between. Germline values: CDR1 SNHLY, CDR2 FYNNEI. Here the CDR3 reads CASSPTPRGYGYTF. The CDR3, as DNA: TGTGCCAGCAGTCCTACCCCCCGTGGCTATGGCTACACCTTC.

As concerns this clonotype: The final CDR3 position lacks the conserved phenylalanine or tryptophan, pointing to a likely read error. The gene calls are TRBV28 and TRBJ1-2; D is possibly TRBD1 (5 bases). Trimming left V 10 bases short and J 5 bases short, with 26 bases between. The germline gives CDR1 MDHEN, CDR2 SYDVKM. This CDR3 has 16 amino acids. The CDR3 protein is CATTNQAGFGLYGYTL. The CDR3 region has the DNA TGTGCCACCACAAACCAAGCAGGGTTCGGTCTTTATGGCTACACCCTC.

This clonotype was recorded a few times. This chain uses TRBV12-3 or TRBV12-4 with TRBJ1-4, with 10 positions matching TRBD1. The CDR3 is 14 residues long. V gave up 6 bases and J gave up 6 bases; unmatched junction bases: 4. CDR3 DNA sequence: TGTGCCAGCAGGCCGACAGGGGGCTATGAAAAACTGTTTTTT. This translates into CASRPTGGYEKLFF.

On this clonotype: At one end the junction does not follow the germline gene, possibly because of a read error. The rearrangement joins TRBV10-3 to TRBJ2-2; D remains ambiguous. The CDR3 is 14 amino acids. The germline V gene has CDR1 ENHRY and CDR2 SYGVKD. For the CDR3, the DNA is TGTGCCAGCAGTTTTGACCGGTCGGCCGGGGAGCTGTTTTTT. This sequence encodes CASSFDRSAGELFF.

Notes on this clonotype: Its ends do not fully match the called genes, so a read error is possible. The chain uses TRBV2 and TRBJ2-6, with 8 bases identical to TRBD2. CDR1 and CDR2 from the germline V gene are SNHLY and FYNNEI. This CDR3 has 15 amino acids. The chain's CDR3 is CAGSPSGGGANVLTF. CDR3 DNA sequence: TGTGCCGGCAGTCCCAGCGGGGGTGGGGCCAACGTCCTGACTTTC.

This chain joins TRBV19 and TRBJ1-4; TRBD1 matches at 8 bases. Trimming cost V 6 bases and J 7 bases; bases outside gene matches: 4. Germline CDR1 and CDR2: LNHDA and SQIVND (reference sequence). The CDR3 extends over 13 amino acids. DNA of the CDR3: TGTGCCAGTAGCTCCAGGGGGCTTGAAAAACTGTTTTTT. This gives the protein CASSSRGLEKLFF.

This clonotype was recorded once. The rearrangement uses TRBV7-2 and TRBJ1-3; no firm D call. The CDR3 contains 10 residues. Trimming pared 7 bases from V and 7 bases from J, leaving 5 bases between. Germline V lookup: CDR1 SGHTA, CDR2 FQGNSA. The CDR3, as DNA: TGTGCCAGCATAGTCAACACCATATATTTT. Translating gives CASIVNTIYF.

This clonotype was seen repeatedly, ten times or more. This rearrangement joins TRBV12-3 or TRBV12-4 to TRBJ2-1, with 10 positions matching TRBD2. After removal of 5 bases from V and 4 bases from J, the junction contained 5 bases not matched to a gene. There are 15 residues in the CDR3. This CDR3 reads CASSTGTSDYNEQFF. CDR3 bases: TGTGCCAGCAGTACCGGGACTAGCGATTACAATGAGCAGTTCTTC.

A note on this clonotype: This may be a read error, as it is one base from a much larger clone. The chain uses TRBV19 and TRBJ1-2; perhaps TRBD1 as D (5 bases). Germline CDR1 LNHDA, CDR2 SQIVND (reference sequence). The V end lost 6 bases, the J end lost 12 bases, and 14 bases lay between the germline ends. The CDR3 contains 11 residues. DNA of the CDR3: TGTGCCAGTAGCCGCAGGGACGGCCACACCTTC. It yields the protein CASSRRDGHTF.

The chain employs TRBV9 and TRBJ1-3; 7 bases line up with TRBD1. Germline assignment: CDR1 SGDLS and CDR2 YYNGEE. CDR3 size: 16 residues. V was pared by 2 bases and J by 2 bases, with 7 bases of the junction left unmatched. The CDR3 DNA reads TGTGCCAGCAGCGTTTACGGACAGGATACTGGAAACACCATATATTTT. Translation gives CASSVYGQDTGNTIYF.

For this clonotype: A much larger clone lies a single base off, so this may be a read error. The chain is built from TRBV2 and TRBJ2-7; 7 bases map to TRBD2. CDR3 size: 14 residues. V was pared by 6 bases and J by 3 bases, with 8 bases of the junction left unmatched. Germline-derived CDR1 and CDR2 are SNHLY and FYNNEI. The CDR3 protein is CASSQWSSGYEQYF. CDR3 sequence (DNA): TGTGCCAGCAGCCAATGGTCTAGCGGCTACGAGCAGTACTTC.

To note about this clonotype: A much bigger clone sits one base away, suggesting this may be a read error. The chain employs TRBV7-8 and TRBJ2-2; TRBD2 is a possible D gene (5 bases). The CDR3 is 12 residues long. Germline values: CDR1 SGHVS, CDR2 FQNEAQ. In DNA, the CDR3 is TGTACCAGCAGCTTACCCACCGGGGAGCTATTTTTT. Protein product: CTSSLPTGELFF.

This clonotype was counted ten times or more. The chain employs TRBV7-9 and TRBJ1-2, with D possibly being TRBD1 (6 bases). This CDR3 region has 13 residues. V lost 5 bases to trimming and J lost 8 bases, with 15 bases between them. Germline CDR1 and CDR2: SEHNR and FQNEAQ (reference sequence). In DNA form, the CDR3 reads TGTGCCAGCAGCCGGGAGGGGGGGTACGGCTACACCTTC. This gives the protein CASSREGGYGYTF.

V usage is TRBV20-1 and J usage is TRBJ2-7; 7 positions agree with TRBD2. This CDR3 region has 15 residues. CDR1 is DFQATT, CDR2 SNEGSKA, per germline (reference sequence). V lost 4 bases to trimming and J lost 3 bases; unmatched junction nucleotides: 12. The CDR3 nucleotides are TGCAGTGCTAACTCCCTTACTAGCGCAAACTACGAGCAGTACTTC. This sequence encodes CSANSLTSANYEQYF.

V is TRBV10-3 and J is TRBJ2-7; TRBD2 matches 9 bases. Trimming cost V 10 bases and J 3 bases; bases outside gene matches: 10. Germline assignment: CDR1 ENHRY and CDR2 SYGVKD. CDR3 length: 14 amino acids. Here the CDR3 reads CASRGSGSIYEQYF. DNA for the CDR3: TGTGCCAGCAGGGGTAGCGGGAGTATCTACGAGCAGTACTTC.

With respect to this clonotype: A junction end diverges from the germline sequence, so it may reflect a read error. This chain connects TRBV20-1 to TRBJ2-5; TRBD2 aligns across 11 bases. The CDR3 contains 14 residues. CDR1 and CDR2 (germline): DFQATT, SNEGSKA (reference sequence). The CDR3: CSARDVTSGSNIDF. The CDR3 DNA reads TGCAGTGCTAGAGATGTAACTAGCGGGAGCAACATCGACTTC.

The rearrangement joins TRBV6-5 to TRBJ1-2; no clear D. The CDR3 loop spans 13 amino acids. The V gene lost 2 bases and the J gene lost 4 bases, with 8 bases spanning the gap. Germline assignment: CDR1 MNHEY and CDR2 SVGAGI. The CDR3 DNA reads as TGTGCCAGCAGTTACGAGGGAACCTATGGCTACACCTTC. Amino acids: CASSYEGTYGYTF.

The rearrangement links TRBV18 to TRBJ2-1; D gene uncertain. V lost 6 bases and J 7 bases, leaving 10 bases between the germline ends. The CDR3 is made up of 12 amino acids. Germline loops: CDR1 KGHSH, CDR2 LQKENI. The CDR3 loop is CASSDVGNEQFF. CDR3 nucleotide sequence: TGTGCCAGCTCTGATGTGGGGAATGAGCAGTTCTTC.

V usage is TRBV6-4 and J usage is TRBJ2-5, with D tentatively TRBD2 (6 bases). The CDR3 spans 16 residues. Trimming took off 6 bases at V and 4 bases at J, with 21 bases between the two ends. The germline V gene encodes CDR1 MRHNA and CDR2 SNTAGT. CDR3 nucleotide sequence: TGTGCCAGCAGCCAAGGCCCCGGGACTCAAGGAGAGACCCAGTACTTC. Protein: CASSQGPGTQGETQYF.